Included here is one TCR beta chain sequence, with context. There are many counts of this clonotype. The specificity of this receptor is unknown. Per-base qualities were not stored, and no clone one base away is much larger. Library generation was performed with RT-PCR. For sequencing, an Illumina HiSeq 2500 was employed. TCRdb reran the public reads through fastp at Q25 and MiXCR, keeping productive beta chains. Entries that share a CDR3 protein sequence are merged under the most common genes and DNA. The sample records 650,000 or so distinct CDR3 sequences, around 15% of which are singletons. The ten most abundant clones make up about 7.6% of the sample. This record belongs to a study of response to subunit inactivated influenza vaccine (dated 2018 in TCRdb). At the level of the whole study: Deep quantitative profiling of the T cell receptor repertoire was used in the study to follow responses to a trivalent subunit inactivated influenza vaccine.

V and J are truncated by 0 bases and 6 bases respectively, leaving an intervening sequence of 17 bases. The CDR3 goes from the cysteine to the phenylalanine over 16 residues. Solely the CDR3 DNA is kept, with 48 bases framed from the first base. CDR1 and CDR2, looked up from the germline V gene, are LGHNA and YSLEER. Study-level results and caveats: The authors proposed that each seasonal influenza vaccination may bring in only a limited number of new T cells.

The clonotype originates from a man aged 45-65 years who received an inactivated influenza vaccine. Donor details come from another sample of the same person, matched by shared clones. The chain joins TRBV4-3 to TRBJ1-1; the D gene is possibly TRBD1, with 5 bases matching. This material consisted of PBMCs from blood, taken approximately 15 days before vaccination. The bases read TGCGCCAGCAGCCAAGACTTGGGGGGTTCGACCGCTGAAGCTTTCTTT. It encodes CASSQDLGGSTAEAFF.